The clone carrying this T cell receptor beta chain was picked up many times. The data derive from a study of T cells after yellow fever vaccination. Germline CDR1 DFQATT, CDR2 SNEGSKA (reference sequence). The junction had 8 bases not matched to a gene; V was cut back by 0 bases and J by 8 bases. The CDR3 runs 15 residues. TCRdb re-called the 5' RACE reads with MiXCR, one entry per CDR3 protein. The profile shows roughly 45,000 distinct CDR3 sequences, roughly 7.1% of them singletons. This receptor was obtained from a man aged 25 to 45 who received the YFV17D yellow fever vaccine. V gene TRBV20-1 combines with J gene TRBJ2-1, with 9 bases identical to TRBD2. Sequencing used CD8+ T cells not binding an NS4B(214-222) dextramer, sorted from PBMCs, obtained 45 days after the yellow fever booster vaccination. The CDR3 loop reads CSARDPGLAFYEQFF. The CDR3 nucleotides read TGCAGTGCTAGAGACCCGGGACTAGCTTTCTATGAGCAGTTCTTC.